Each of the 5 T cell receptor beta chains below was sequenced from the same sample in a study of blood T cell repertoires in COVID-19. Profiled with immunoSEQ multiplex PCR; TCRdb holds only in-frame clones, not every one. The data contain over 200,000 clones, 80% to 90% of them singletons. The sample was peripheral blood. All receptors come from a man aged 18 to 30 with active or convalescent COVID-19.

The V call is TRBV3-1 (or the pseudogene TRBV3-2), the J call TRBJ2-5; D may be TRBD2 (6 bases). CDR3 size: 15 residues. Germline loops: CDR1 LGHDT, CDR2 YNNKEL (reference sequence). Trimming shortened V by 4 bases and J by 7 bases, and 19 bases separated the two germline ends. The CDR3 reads CASSLTRDSRWTQYF. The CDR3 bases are TGTGCCAGCAGCCTGACCCGGGACTCAAGGTGGACCCAGTACTTC.

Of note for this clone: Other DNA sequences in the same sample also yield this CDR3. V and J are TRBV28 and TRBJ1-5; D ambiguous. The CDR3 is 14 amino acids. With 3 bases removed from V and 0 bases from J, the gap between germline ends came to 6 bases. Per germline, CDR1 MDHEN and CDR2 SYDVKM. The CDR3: CASSLTHSNQPQHF. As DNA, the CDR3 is TGTGCCAGCAGTTTGACACATAGCAATCAGCCCCAGCATTTT.

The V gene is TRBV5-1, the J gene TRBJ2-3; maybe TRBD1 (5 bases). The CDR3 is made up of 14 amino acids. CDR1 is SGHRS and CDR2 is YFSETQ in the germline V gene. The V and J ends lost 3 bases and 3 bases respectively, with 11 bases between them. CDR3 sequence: CASSSGPGTDTQYF. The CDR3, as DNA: TGCGCCAGCAGCTCTGGACCAGGGACAGATACGCAGTATTTT.

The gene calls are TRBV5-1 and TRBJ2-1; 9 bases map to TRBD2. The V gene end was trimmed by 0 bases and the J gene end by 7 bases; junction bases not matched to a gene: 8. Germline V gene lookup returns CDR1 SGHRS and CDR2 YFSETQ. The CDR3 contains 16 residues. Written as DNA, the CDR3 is TGCGCCAGCAGCTTGGCGAATAGCGGGAGATTTAATGAGCAGTTCTTC. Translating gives CASSLANSGRFNEQFF.

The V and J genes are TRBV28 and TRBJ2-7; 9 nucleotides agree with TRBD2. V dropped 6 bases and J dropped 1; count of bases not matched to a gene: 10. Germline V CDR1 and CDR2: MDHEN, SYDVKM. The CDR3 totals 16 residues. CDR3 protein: CASRSDLAGDSYEQYF. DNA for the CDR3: TGTGCCAGCAGATCCGATTTAGCGGGAGATTCCTACGAGCAGTACTTC.